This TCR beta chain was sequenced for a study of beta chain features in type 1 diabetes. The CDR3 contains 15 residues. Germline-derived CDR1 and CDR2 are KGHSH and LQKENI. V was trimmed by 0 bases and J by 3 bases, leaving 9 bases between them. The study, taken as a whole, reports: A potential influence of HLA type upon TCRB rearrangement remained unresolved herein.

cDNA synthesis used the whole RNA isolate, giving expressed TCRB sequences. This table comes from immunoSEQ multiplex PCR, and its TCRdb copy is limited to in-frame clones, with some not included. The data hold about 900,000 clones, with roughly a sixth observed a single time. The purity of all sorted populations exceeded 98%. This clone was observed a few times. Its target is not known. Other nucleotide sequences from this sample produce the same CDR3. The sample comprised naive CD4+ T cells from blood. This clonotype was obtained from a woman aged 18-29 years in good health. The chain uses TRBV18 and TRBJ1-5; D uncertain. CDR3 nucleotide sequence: TGTGCCAGCTCACCACCGGGAGGTTCCAATCAGCCCCAGCATTTT. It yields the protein CASSPPGGSNQPQHF.